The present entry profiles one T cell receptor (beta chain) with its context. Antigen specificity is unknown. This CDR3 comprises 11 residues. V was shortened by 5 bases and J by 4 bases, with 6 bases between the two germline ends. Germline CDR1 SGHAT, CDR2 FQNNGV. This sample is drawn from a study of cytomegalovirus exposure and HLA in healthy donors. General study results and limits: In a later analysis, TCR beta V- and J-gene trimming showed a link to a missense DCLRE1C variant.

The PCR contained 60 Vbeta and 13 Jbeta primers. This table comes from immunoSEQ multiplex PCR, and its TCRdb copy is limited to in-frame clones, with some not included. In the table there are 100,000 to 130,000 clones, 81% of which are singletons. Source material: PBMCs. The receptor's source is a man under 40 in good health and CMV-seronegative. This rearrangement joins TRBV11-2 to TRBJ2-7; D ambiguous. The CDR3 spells CASSQNYEQYF. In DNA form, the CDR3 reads TGTGCCAGCAGCCAAAATTACGAGCAGTACTTC.